One and the same sample provided the 21 T cell receptor beta chains below, sequenced in a study of blood T cell repertoires in COVID-19. The repertoire was sequenced with immunoSEQ multiplex PCR; TCRdb's copy has only in-frame clones and lacks some. The repertoire holds roughly 51,000 clones, with roughly 85% as singletons. The material sequenced was peripheral blood. The receptors derive from a woman aged 80 or over with acute or convalescent COVID-19.

The V gene is TRBV7-3, the J gene TRBJ2-3; TRBD2 is a possible D gene (6 bases). CDR1 and CDR2 from the germline V gene are SGHTA and FQGTGA. The V end lost 2 bases, the J end lost 6 bases, and 15 bases lay between the germline ends. The CDR3 totals 15 residues. CDR3 sequence: CASSLVGRGEDTQYF. The CDR3 region has the DNA TGTGCCAGCAGCTTAGTCGGGCGGGGTGAGGATACGCAGTATTTT.

The V call is TRBV10-2, the J call TRBJ1-2; possibly TRBD1 for D (6 bases). The CDR3 spans 15 residues. Between the trimmed V and J ends, which lost 2 bases and 3 bases, there was a span of 13 bases. Germline CDR1 is WSHSY and CDR2 is SAAADI. The CDR3 DNA is TGCGCCAGCAGTGAGGGGGGGGGCGCGGACTATGGCTACACCTTC. Translated, it gives CASSEGGGADYGYTF.

The J gene is TRBJ1-1, the V gene TRBV4-1, with 7 bases fitting TRBD1. This CDR3 region has 16 residues. The V segment lost 3 bases and the J segment 5 bases; nucleotides outside the gene matches: 12. The germline gives CDR1 MGHRA, CDR2 YSYEKL. Here the CDR3 DNA reads TGCGCCAGCAGCCATAAGGAACCGGGACAGAGTACTGAAGCTTTCTTT. Amino acid sequence: CASSHKEPGQSTEAFF.

Comment on this clone: Different DNA sequences within this sample yield the same CDR3. The V gene is TRBV4-1, the J gene TRBJ2-1; TRBD2 aligns across 11 bases. V was pared by 1 base and J by 4 bases, with 0 bases of the junction left unmatched. The CDR3 is 15 amino acids. The germline V gene encodes CDR1 MGHRA and CDR2 YSYEKL. Written as DNA, the CDR3 is TGCGCCAGCAGCCAAGGACTAGCGGGGTACAATGAGCAGTTCTTC. The encoded protein is CASSQGLAGYNEQFF.

The V and J genes are TRBV7-8 and TRBJ2-5; the match to TRBD1 covers 8 bases. Germline-derived CDR1 and CDR2 are SGHVS and FQNEAQ. The CDR3 is 12 residues long. Trimming cost V 5 bases and J 10 bases; bases outside gene matches: 6. The CDR3 bases are TGTGCCAGCAGCCGGGACAGGAGGCACCAGTACTTC. Protein product: CASSRDRRHQYF.

A single count supports this clone. Here the CDR3 reads CASSSSGAKGETQYF. The CDR3 coding sequence is TGCGCCAGCAGCTCAAGCGGGGCCAAAGGGGAGACCCAGTACTTC. V and J are TRBV5-1 and TRBJ2-5; 7 bases match TRBD2. The germline V gene encodes CDR1 SGHRS and CDR2 YFSETQ. The CDR3 runs 15 residues. V gave up 3 bases and J gave up 5 bases; unmatched junction bases: 10. The full variable domain, completed using reference TRBV5-1 and TRBJ2-5, is KAGVTQTPRYLIKTRGQQVTLSCSPISGHRSVSWYQQTPGQGLQFLFEYFSETQRNKGNFPGRFSGRQFSNSRSEMNVSTLELGDSALYLCASSSSGAKGETQYFGPGTRLLVL.

V gene TRBV7-3 combines with J gene TRBJ2-2, with 9 bases fitting TRBD2. V trimming: 4 bases; J trimming: 1 base; junction bases outside the gene matches: 1. Germline V gene lookup returns CDR1 SGHTA and CDR2 FQGTGA. There are 15 residues in the CDR3. The CDR3 reads CASSSSGVNTGELFF. The CDR3 DNA reads as TGTGCCAGCAGCTCTAGCGGGGTGAACACCGGGGAGCTGTTTTTT.

This sequence joins TRBV5-6 and TRBJ1-5; 9 bases are shared with TRBD1. This CDR3 has 17 residues. Germline CDR1 and CDR2: SGHDT and YYEEEE. Losses at the gene ends were 2 bases for V and 4 bases for J; bases not matched to a gene: 10. DNA for the CDR3: TGTGCCAGCAGCTTAGGCCCTACGGACAGGGGAAATCAGCCCCAGCATTTT. Protein sequence: CASSLGPTDRGNQPQHF.

The chain recombines TRBV5-1 with TRBJ2-1; 7 nucleotides line up with TRBD1. V lost 4 bases, J lost 7 bases, and 17 bases stayed unmatched. Germline V lookup: CDR1 SGHRS, CDR2 YFSETQ. The CDR3 sequence is 17 residues long. The CDR3 bases are TGCGCCAGCAGCCTCGGACAGGCGATGGCGGCAGTTAATGAGCAGTTCTTC. Residues: CASSLGQAMAAVNEQFF.

The sample holds a few counts of this clone. This chain connects TRBV19 to TRBJ2-3; tentative D call: TRBD2 (5 bases). This CDR3 is 14 amino acids long. Germline V CDR1 and CDR2: LNHDA, SQIVND (reference sequence). Deletions cut 1 base from V and 6 bases from J, with 11 bases between. Here the CDR3 reads CASSIVDGGDTQYF. CDR3 bases: TGTGCCAGTAGTATAGTGGACGGCGGGGATACGCAGTATTTT.

V is TRBV27 and J is TRBJ2-7; 10 bases agree with TRBD1. The CDR3 contains 14 residues. Per germline, CDR1 MNHEY and CDR2 SMNVEV (reference sequence). J lost 5 bases, V lost 8 bases, and 9 bases had no gene match. The CDR3 spells CASGRQGARNEQYF. In nucleotides, the CDR3 is TGTGCCAGCGGAAGACAGGGGGCTCGGAACGAGCAGTACTTC.

The chain links TRBV10-2 to TRBJ1-2; 10 bases fit TRBD1. The CDR3 sequence is 14 residues long. The ends lost 2 bases at V and 5 bases at J; junction bases unmatched: 2. The germline V gene encodes CDR1 WSHSY and CDR2 SAAADI. CDR3: CASSEGTGAYGYTF. The CDR3 DNA reads as TGCGCCAGCAGTGAGGGGACAGGGGCTTATGGCTACACCTTC.

This clone has a single count. The V call is TRBV7-2, the J call TRBJ1-6; TRBD1 matches at 7 bases. The CDR3 spans 14 residues. The junction had 4 bases not matched to a gene; V was cut back by 2 bases and J by 9 bases. Germline CDR1 and CDR2: SGHTA and FQGNSA. The DNA of the CDR3 is TGTGCCAGCAGCTTACTACAGGGGAGTTCACCCCTCCACTTT. Protein product: CASSLLQGSSPLHF.

The rearrangement uses TRBV18 and TRBJ1-1; 10 bases are a match to TRBD1. The CDR3 runs 16 residues. Germline CDR1 reads KGHSH; CDR2 reads LQKENI. Losses at the gene ends were 2 bases for V and 2 bases for J; bases not matched to a gene: 5. The chain's CDR3 is CASSPSGQGGNTEAFF. In nucleotides, the CDR3 is TGTGCCAGCTCACCAAGTGGACAGGGGGGTAACACTGAAGCTTTCTTT.

The chain uses TRBV18 and TRBJ1-2; possible D gene TRBD1, 5 bases. Germline V gene lookup returns CDR1 KGHSH and CDR2 LQKENI. The CDR3 runs to 14 residues. V lost 3 bases and J lost 3, with 11 bases in between. The CDR3 region has the DNA TGTGCCAGCTCACCGCGGGACGGGGACTATGGCTACACCTTC. The encoded protein is CASSPRDGDYGYTF.

The rearrangement joins TRBV3-1 (or the pseudogene TRBV3-2) to TRBJ1-4; D is undetermined. V was pared by 3 bases and J by 0 bases, with 5 bases between. CDR1 is LGHDT and CDR2 is YNNKEL in the germline V gene (reference sequence). CDR3 length: 14 amino acids. Here the CDR3 DNA reads TGTGCCAGCAGCCAGAGGGCAACTAATGAAAAACTGTTTTTT. It codes for CASSQRATNEKLFF.

The genes are TRBV2 and TRBJ2-2; 9 bases line up with TRBD1. This CDR3 contains 16 residues. CDR1 SNHLY and CDR2 FYNNEI come from the germline V gene. V shed 6 bases and J 2 bases; nucleotides not matched to a gene: 7. In nucleotides, the CDR3 is TGTGCCAGCAGGCCCGGGACAGGGCTAAACACCGGGGAGCTGTTTTTT. Translating it yields CASRPGTGLNTGELFF.

This chain links TRBV5-1 with TRBJ2-7; D uncertain. There are 13 residues in the CDR3. The ends were cut back, 4 bases at V and 2 bases at J, with 10 bases in the middle. Germline V gene lookup returns CDR1 SGHRS and CDR2 YFSETQ. CDR3 nucleotide sequence: TGCGCCAGCAGCCAAGACCGGGCCTACGAGCAGTACTTC. This gives the protein CASSQDRAYEQYF. The full variable domain, completed using reference TRBV5-1 and TRBJ2-7, is KAGVTQTPRYLIKTRGQQVTLSCSPISGHRSVSWYQQTPGQGLQFLFEYFSETQRNKGNFPGRFSGRQFSNSRSEMNVSTLELGDSALYLCASSQDRAYEQYFGPGTRLTVT.

The chain has TRBV14 and TRBJ2-7; 10 nucleotides line up with TRBD1. The V and J ends lost 5 bases and 3 bases, in that order; junction bases with no gene match: 7. The CDR3 totals 15 residues. The germline CDR1 and CDR2 sequences are SGHDN and FVKESK. In DNA, the CDR3 is TGTGCCAGCAGCGGCCCGGGACAGGGGAGCTACGAGCAGTACTTC. Amino acids: CASSGPGQGSYEQYF. Looking up the rest from reference TRBV14 and TRBJ2-7 gives the full variable domain: EAGVTQFPSHSVIEKGQTVTLRCDPISGHDNLYWYRRVMGKEIKFLLHFVKESKQDESGMPNNRFLAERTGGTYSTLKVQPAELEDSGVYFCASSGPGQGSYEQYFGPGTRLTVT.

The chain is built from TRBV2 and TRBJ1-5, with D possibly TRBD1 on 5 matching bases. The CDR3 is made up of 12 amino acids. Germline V gene data show CDR1 as SNHLY and CDR2 as FYNNEI. Trimming took 5 bases from V and 5 from J, leaving 7 bases between them. The chain's CDR3 is CASSNRYQPQHF. CDR3 DNA sequence: TGTGCCAGCAGTAACAGGTATCAGCCCCAGCATTTT. The full variable domain, completed using reference TRBV2 and TRBJ1-5, is EPEVTQTPSHQVTQMGQEVILRCVPISNHLYFYWYRQILGQKVEFLVSFYNNEISEKSEIFDDQFSVERPDGSNFTLKIRSTKLEDSAMYFCASSNRYQPQHFGDGTRLSIL.

The J gene is TRBJ1-4, the V gene TRBV5-6; D is uncertain. CDR1 is SGHDT and CDR2 is YYEEEE in the germline V gene. The CDR3 is 13 residues long. With 1 base removed from V and 8 bases from J, the gap between germline ends came to 9 bases. The DNA of the CDR3 is TGTGCCAGCAGCTTGTTCGTCCGGGAAAAACTGTTTTTT. It is translated as CASSLFVREKLFF.